The text below deals with one T cell receptor beta chain. The data derive from a study of blood T cell repertoires in COVID-19. About the study: PBMCs, B-cell-depleted T cells, or T cells provided the cDNA or gDNA that made up the material.

Using immunoSEQ multiplex PCR, the repertoire was profiled, and TCRdb retains in-frame clones only, with some absent. The table lists approximately 91,000 clones, about 80% of them singletons. The germline V gene has CDR1 SGHAT and CDR2 FQNNGV. The CDR3 runs 18 residues. The V segment lost 1 base and the J segment 3 bases; nucleotides outside the gene matches: 12. The sequence was obtained from a man between 65 and 85 years old with acute or convalescent COVID-19. The chain links TRBV11-2 to TRBJ2-3; 8 bases are shared with TRBD1. Sequencing input: peripheral blood. The CDR3 DNA sequence: TGTGCCAGCAGCTTAGGGAGGGTCGACAGGGGTAGAACAGATACGCAGTATTTT. This gives the protein CASSLGRVDRGRTDTQYF. Drawing the rest from reference TRBV11-2 and TRBJ2-3, the complete variable domain is EAGVAQSPRYKIIEKRQSVAFWCNPISGHATLYWYQQILGQGPKLLIQFQNNGVVDDSQLPKDRFSAERLKGVDSTLKIQPAKLEDSAVYLCASSLGRVDRGRTDTQYFGPGTRLTVL.